Listed below are T cell receptor beta chains from one sample, sequenced in a study of radiation and T cells in renal cell carcinoma. The method was immunoSEQ multiplex PCR; TCRdb's version includes in-frame clones alone and lacks a portion of them. The sample yields 150,000 to 200,000 clones, around 89% seen once. Sequenced here: blood, sampled from a patient whose treatment included radiotherapy and nephrectomy. These receptors were taken from a woman between 45 and 65 years old with renal cell carcinoma. CDR3s include the opening cysteine and the closing phenylalanine or tryptophan.

j_gene | v_gene | CDR3aa
TRBJ1-3 | TRBV4-2 | CASSQGQGSSGNTIYF
TRBJ2-4 | TRBV10-2 | CASSESLRAGGGLSKNIQYF
TRBJ1-2 | TRBV5-5 | CASSRTPDTSNYGYTF
TRBJ2-1 | TRBV10-3 | CAISDGDRGSYNEQFF
TRBJ2-1 | TRBV29-1 | CSVEALIRGHEQFF
TRBJ1-4 | TRBV5-6 | CASSLGRATAINEKLFF
TRBJ1-5 | TRBV30 | CAWSVLQKGQPQHF
TRBJ1-2 | TRBV5-6 | CASSRRDIPNYGYTF
TRBJ1-1 | TRBV18 | CASSPQLDTEAFF
TRBJ1-5 | TRBV2 | CASSVSTAGVQPQHF
TRBJ1-2 | TRBV6-1 | CASSHANYGYTF
TRBJ1-6 | TRBV6-1 | CASSSRNSQASPLHF
TRBJ1-2 | TRBV19 | CASSIGTGWANYGYTF
TRBJ2-7 | TRBV5-1 | CASSLGVRQFDHEQYF
TRBJ1-2 | TRBV7-9 | CASSLAGQASGFGYTF
TRBJ1-2 | TRBV5-1 | CASSLVGEPNYGYTF
TRBJ2-7 | TRBV9 | CASSVGGTGYYEQYF
TRBJ1-1 | TRBV28 | CASSFRFRGRNTEAFF
TRBJ1-5 | TRBV15 | CATSRSSNQPQHF
TRBJ1-3 | TRBV6-6 | CASSLMSSGNTIYF
TRBJ1-2 | TRBV9 | CASSVGEGPRAGYTF
TRBJ2-7 | TRBV2 | CASTPPGGRGGVYEQYF
TRBJ2-5 | TRBV2 | CASSEAGLPNLKTQYF
TRBJ1-1 | TRBV7-2 | CASSQGGTEAFF
TRBJ2-5 | TRBV7-2 | CASSLDSGQETQYF
TRBJ1-5 | TRBV27 | CASSLQSSNQPQHF
TRBJ1-1 | TRBV15 | CATSRAGVNTEAFF
TRBJ1-2 | TRBV7-2 | CASSLEGTYGYTF
TRBJ2-5 | TRBV6-6 | CASSLGGLETQYF
TRBJ1-1 | TRBV7-3 | CASSERGKAEAFF
TRBJ2-3 | TRBV4-3 | CASSQDPGTGGTDTQYF
TRBJ1-6 | TRBV14 | CASSQYAPATSPLHF
TRBJ1-2 | TRBV11-2 | CASSLVGANYGYTF
TRBJ2-3 | TRBV6-5 | CASSRGDTQYF
TRBJ2-6 | TRBV4-3 | CASSQSTRANVLTF
TRBJ2-7 | TRBV7-2 | CASSLALGAQYF
TRBJ2-1 | TRBV19 | CASRDEGLPGDEQFF
TRBJ1-2 | TRBV7-9 | CASSPGTGSLYGYTF
TRBJ1-3 | TRBV11-2 | CASSLVRGGNTIYF
TRBJ2-3 | TRBV7-3 | CASSQHGSGGDTQYF
TRBJ2-1 | TRBV5-6 | CASSLAFSGGMNEQFF
TRBJ1-3 | TRBV10-3 | CATGRQGDSGNTIYF
TRBJ2-3 | TRBV5-1 | CASSPNILAGADTQYF
TRBJ2-3 | TRBV30 | CAWSPGRPQYF
TRBJ1-2 | TRBV4-3 | CASSPTAGKDYGYTF
TRBJ1-2 | TRBV28 | CASSPPRPNNYGYTF
TRBJ1-5 | TRBV7-8 | CASSRQTHQPQHF
TRBJ2-3 | TRBV5-6 | CASSLANSDTQYF
TRBJ1-1 | TRBV19 | CASSMGSRGTEAFF
TRBJ2-3 | TRBV30 | CAWSMTPTDTQYF
TRBJ1-6 | TRBV6-5 | CASSFTRDRTNSPLHF
TRBJ1-1 | TRBV29-1 | CSVFPLSGTEAFF
TRBJ1-2 | TRBV18 | CASSPDANYGYTF
TRBJ2-3 | TRBV29-1 | CSVGTGTDTQYF
TRBJ2-7 | TRBV11-2 | CASSLDLASYEQYF
TRBJ1-1 | TRBV18 | CASSPGPETEAFF
TRBJ2-6 | TRBV14 | CASSQEVPFSGANVLTF
TRBJ2-7 | TRBV7-2 | CASRDGGEQYF
TRBJ2-7 | TRBV11-2 | CASSLEYDSPYEQYF
TRBJ2-7 | TRBV7-2 | CASSLGTGSYEQYF